What follows are 22 T cell receptor beta chains derived from one specimen sequenced in a study of OX40 agonist ivuxolimab in advanced cancers. Here immunoSEQ multiplex PCR was the method, and the copy in TCRdb shows in-frame clones only, minus some. The table lists around 41,000 clones, about 87% of them singletons, with around 6% in the top ten. The sample in question was CD4+ or CD8+ T cells sorted from blood, obtained in a trial of the OX40 agonist ivuxolimab. The source is an adult with an advanced solid tumor such as melanoma, head and neck, liver or kidney cancer.

The chain is built from TRBV28 and TRBJ1-4; D unclear. The CDR3 spans 15 residues. V lost 5 bases and J lost 3, with 13 bases in between. Germline CDR1 MDHEN, CDR2 SYDVKM. Written as DNA, the CDR3 is TGTGCCAGCAGTCTTTATGGTTTCTCTAATGAAAAACTGTTTTTT. Protein product: CASSLYGFSNEKLFF.

This chain uses TRBV2 with TRBJ2-4, with D possibly TRBD2 on 7 matching bases. CDR1 is SNHLY, CDR2 FYNNEI, per germline. The V gene lost 7 bases and the J gene lost 0 bases, with 13 bases spanning the gap. This CDR3 region has 15 residues. CDR3 protein: CASKGGRRAKNIQYF. As DNA, the CDR3 is TGTGCCAGCAAGGGGGGGCGGAGAGCCAAAAACATTCAGTACTTC.

The CDR3 sequence: CASSLPQGSTGELFF. DNA of the CDR3: TGTGCCAGCAGCTTACCTCAGGGATCCACCGGGGAGCTGTTTTTT. V is TRBV7-8 and J is TRBJ2-2, with D possibly matching TRBD1 (5 bases). The germline V and J ends were trimmed by 2 bases and 4 bases, with 11 bases remaining between them. The germline V gene has CDR1 SGHVS and CDR2 FQNEAQ. The CDR3 contains 15 residues.

The chain has TRBV6-6 and TRBJ1-2; unclear D gene. Looked up from germline, CDR1 is MNHNY and CDR2 is SVGAGI (reference sequence). The CDR3 sequence is 13 residues long. Trimming left V 0 bases short and J 8 bases short, with 10 bases between. CDR3 sequence reads: CASSYSSDGGYTF. Written as DNA, the CDR3 is TGTGCCAGCAGTTACTCGAGTGACGGCGGCTACACCTTC.

This rearrangement joins TRBV30 to TRBJ1-2, with 7 nucleotides matching TRBD1. With 2 bases clipped from V and 4 bases from J, the junction kept 4 bases outside the gene matches. Looked up from germline, CDR1 is GTSNPN and CDR2 is SVGIG (reference sequence). The CDR3 consists of 13 residues. The CDR3 loop reads CAWSPGGIYGYTF. CDR3 bases: TGTGCCTGGAGTCCAGGGGGAATCTATGGCTACACCTTC.

The rearrangement joins TRBV5-5 to TRBJ1-5; D uncertain. Germline V gene lookup returns CDR1 SGHKS and CDR2 YYEKEE (reference sequence). The CDR3 covers 18 residues. Trimming took off 3 bases at V and 4 bases at J, with 23 bases between the two ends. The chain's CDR3 is CASSSTRQTSLGNQPQHF. As DNA, the CDR3 is TGTGCCAGCAGCTCCACTCGTCAGACTTCCCTTGGGAATCAGCCCCAGCATTTT.

The V call is TRBV18, the J call TRBJ1-1; D is possibly TRBD1 (5 bases). V was cut by 3 bases and J by 1 base, with 9 bases left in between. CDR3 length: 14 residues. The V gene's germline CDR1 is KGHSH and CDR2 LQKENI. Here the CDR3 reads CASSPGLTNTEAFF. The CDR3 DNA reads TGTGCCAGCTCACCGGGACTAACGAACACTGAAGCTTTCTTT.

The V gene is TRBV27, the J gene TRBJ1-1; D not resolved. Trimming left V 2 bases short and J 4 bases short, with 11 bases between. Per germline, CDR1 MNHEY and CDR2 SMNVEV (reference sequence). This CDR3 has 14 residues. The CDR3 is CASSLSRKGTEAFF. The CDR3 DNA reads TGTGCCAGCAGTTTAAGTAGGAAGGGCACTGAAGCTTTCTTT.

V usage is TRBV5-6 and J usage is TRBJ1-1; a possible D gene is TRBD1 (5 bases). Germline V gene sequence: CDR1 SGHDT, CDR2 YYEEEE. The length of the CDR3 is 12 residues. V lost 10 bases to trimming and J lost 2 bases, with 12 bases between them. The CDR3 region has the DNA TGTGCCCCTAAACAGGTTAACACTGAAGCTTTCTTT. Amino acids: CAPKQVNTEAFF.

The V and J genes are TRBV18 and TRBJ2-3; 12 bases map to TRBD1. The ends lost 10 bases at V and 7 bases at J; junction bases unmatched: 9. The CDR3 is 14 residues long. Germline V gene lookup returns CDR1 KGHSH and CDR2 LQKENI. The CDR3 protein is CATLRDRGPNTQYF. The CDR3 DNA is TGTGCCACCCTCCGGGACAGGGGGCCGAATACGCAGTATTTT.

J is TRBJ2-2 and V is TRBV5-1; D call uncertain. Germline V gives CDR1 SGHRS, CDR2 YFSETQ. Trimming pared 4 bases from V and 6 bases from J, leaving 16 bases between. The CDR3 has 15 residues. CDR3 amino acids: CASSRLGTFPGELFF. In nucleotides, the CDR3 is TGCGCCAGCAGCCGATTAGGAACGTTCCCCGGGGAGCTGTTTTTT.

This chain connects TRBV5-1 to TRBJ2-1, with D possibly being TRBD2 (5 bases). This CDR3 has 14 amino acids. CDR1 is SGHRS, CDR2 YFSETQ, per germline. V was shortened by 5 bases and J by 0 bases, with 9 bases between the two germline ends. For the CDR3, the DNA is TGCGCCAGCAGAAGCGGAAGCTCCTACAATGAGCAGTTCTTC. This codes for CASRSGSSYNEQFF.

The chain is built from TRBV5-1 and TRBJ2-7; 10 nucleotides match TRBD1. This CDR3 has 16 amino acids. Germline CDR1 is SGHRS and CDR2 is YFSETQ. V was clipped by 4 bases and J by 5 bases; unmatched bases: 12. CDR3 in amino acids: CASSGRGQGTGNEQYF. CDR3 bases: TGCGCCAGCAGCGGGAGGGGACAGGGGACGGGCAACGAGCAGTACTTC.

The chain joins TRBV11-2 to TRBJ2-5, with D perhaps TRBD1 (6 bases). V lost 5 bases and J 2 bases, leaving 12 bases between the germline ends. Germline V CDR1 and CDR2: SGHAT, FQNNGV. The CDR3 totals 14 residues. DNA for the CDR3: TGTGCCAGCAGCCATTACGGACAGCAAGAGACCCAGTACTTC. Its translation: CASSHYGQQETQYF.

The chain joins TRBV27 to TRBJ1-5, with D perhaps matching TRBD1 (6 bases). CDR1 is MNHEY, CDR2 SMNVEV, per germline (reference sequence). Trimming took 6 bases from V and 2 from J, leaving 11 bases between them. The CDR3 totals 14 residues. The CDR3 sequence: CASRARGGNQPQHF. CDR3 DNA: TGTGCCAGCAGAGCAAGGGGGGGCAATCAGCCCCAGCATTTT.

CDR3 sequence reads: CASSPGLAGGTDTQYF. CDR3 bases: TGTGCCAGCAGCCCGGGACTAGCGGGAGGCACAGATACGCAGTATTTT. The chain joins TRBV7-8 to TRBJ2-3, with 14 bases fitting TRBD2. Germline V gene data show CDR1 as SGHVS and CDR2 as FQNEAQ. The ends lost 5 bases at V and 1 base at J; junction bases unmatched: 2. CDR3 length: 16 amino acids.

This rearrangement joins TRBV9 to TRBJ2-1; D uncertain. The CDR3 is made up of 13 amino acids. V lost 2 bases, J lost 4 bases, and 7 bases lay in between. Germline-derived CDR1 and CDR2 are SGDLS and YYNGEE. The CDR3 region is CASSVNHYNEQFF. The CDR3 nucleotides read TGTGCCAGCAGCGTTAACCATTACAATGAGCAGTTCTTC.

J is TRBJ2-7 and V is TRBV9; no clear D. The germline V gene encodes CDR1 SGDLS and CDR2 YYNGEE. This CDR3 has 15 residues. The V and J ends lost 4 bases and 2 bases respectively, with 16 bases between them. CDR3 coding DNA: TGTGCCAGCAGCACTGGGATGACACCCACCTACGAGCAGTACTTC. It yields the protein CASSTGMTPTYEQYF.

The V and J genes are TRBV6-1 and TRBJ2-7, with TRBD1 matching 9 bases. Germline loops: CDR1 MNHNS, CDR2 SASEGT. CDR3 length equals 14 residues. With V trimmed by 6 bases and J by 4 bases, 7 bases remained unmatched. CDR3 region: CASSIRDRVYEQYF. The CDR3 bases are TGTGCCAGCAGCATCCGGGACAGGGTTTACGAGCAGTACTTC.

The chain employs TRBV7-8 and TRBJ2-6; 7 bases map to TRBD1. Germline lookup yields CDR1 SGHVS and CDR2 FQNEAQ. The junction had 7 bases not matched to a gene; V was cut back by 3 bases and J by 2 bases. The CDR3 contains 17 residues. The CDR3 sequence is CASSLFPGQTGANVLTF. The CDR3 nucleotides are TGTGCCAGCAGCTTGTTCCCGGGACAGACTGGGGCCAACGTCCTGACTTTC.

This clone was observed a single time. The rearrangement uses TRBV28 and TRBJ1-2; D unclear. V gave up 4 bases and J gave up 6 bases, with 9 bases separating them. The CDR3 is 12 residues long. Per germline, CDR1 MDHEN and CDR2 SYDVKM. The CDR3 protein is CASSWRWDGYTF. The CDR3 coding sequence is TGTGCCAGCAGTTGGAGGTGGGATGGCTACACCTTC.

The rearrangement links TRBV6-5 to TRBJ2-7, with 7 bases identical to TRBD1. Unmatched junction bases numbered 6, after V lost 4 bases and J lost 3 bases. This CDR3 is 14 amino acids long. Germline V CDR1 and CDR2: MNHEY, SVGAGI. CDR3 loop: CASSFDRVRYEQYF. The CDR3 nucleotides read TGTGCCAGCAGTTTCGACAGGGTCCGCTACGAGCAGTACTTC.